This entry is about one TCR beta chain. It has no known antigen specificity. Per-base qualities were not stored, and no clone one base away is much larger. The data belong to a study of T cell responses to AZD1222 COVID-19 vaccine (dated by TCRdb to 2020 to 2023). A note on the overall study: TCR sequencing covered approximately 230 trial participants: about 210 given two doses of AZD1222 and 26 given two doses of MenACWY control vaccine. Trial participants were enrolled by age into subgroups of 18-55, 56-69 and 70-plus years, and roughly 150, 30 and 60 TCR-sequenced participants, respectively, were included in these subgroups.

According to the study, the label for this sample's time point signals: about 28 days (+/-7) after the second vaccine dose. AZD1222 recipients given second doses at about 4 weeks or at about 12 weeks were pooled, since spike-specific TCR depth and breadth were not found to differ between the two schedules. The vaccinee samples were drawn from two UK trials, COV001 and COV002, one of which was a single-blind randomized controlled phase 2/3 trial testing AZD1222 (ChAdOx1 nCoV-19) in healthy adults. Trial participant PBMC samples were collected at day 0 and day 28 after the second dose for TCRbeta chain sequencing. V was cut back by 4 bases and J by 6 bases, leaving a gap of 16 bases between them. The CDR3 holds 15 amino acids from the cysteine to the phenylalanine. The CDR3 DNA has 45 bases and is translated from base 1. Via the germline V gene (reference sequence), CDR1 is LNHDA and CDR2 SQIVND. Overall study results and their limits: Because no samples from the day 14 peak response were available, repertoires could be characterized only after the peak T cell response. After two AZD1222 doses, spike-specific TCR breadth and depth were significantly higher than at day 0 and than in MenACWY recipients. Participants were mostly white British and included more females than males, and it was suggested by the authors that clonal diversity may have been underestimated. Conclusions about previously exposed vaccinees are limited, since just a handful of AZD1222 recipients were seropositive for SARS-CoV-2 at baseline. The vaccine-associated CD4 TCRs covered the entire spike protein, and the dominant responses fell in regions 160-218 and 743-854. Nearly half of unique spike-specific TCRs reportedly recognized epitopes outside regions mutated in the B.1.351 and B.1.1.7 variants. The 56-69-year group was small, and its depth increase did not reach significance, likely because of low power.

The CDR3 regions of human TCRbeta chains were analyzed by immunosequencing. Turning to the authors' computational methods: TCRs in the repertoires were compared against a reference library of SARS-CoV-2-specific TCRs that had been generated with the MIRA antigen-specificity platform. Breadth was defined as the fraction of unique TCRs that were SARS-CoV-2-associated. Depth was defined as the fraction of total T cells that were SARS-CoV-2-associated. Each spike-specific TCR was assigned to its reactive spike region and to a CD4 or CD8 class using the MIRA data. Log10-transformed breadth and depth values were compared by one-way ANOVA with Sidak's multiple comparisons tests. The immuneACCESS repertoire file appears here via TCRdb, limited to in-frame rearrangements. These files lack a portion of the clones; in checked studies, under half of the deficit traces to unresolved V genes, and the cause of the others is not known. The D gene and trimming were derived from the DNA, and the V and J assignments and clone size from that table. This sample gives 25,000 to 30,000 clones in total; approximately 92% of them show up just once. The leading ten clones occupy roughly 8.4% of the sample.

This chain is built from TRBV19 and TRBJ1-5, and the D gene may be TRBD1, 5 bases matching. The starting material was peripheral blood, obtained 28 days after the second AZD1222 dose. The clonotype comes from an adult who received the AZD1222 COVID-19 vaccine. This receptor has the CDR3 CASSRDGTLGQPQHF. The DNA is TGTGCCAGTAGTAGGGATGGGACTCTTGGTCAGCCCCAGCATTTT.